The 31 T cell receptor beta chains below come from one sample, sequenced in a study of cytomegalovirus exposure and HLA in healthy donors. The study ran its PCR with 60 Vbeta and 13 Jbeta primers. Profiling relied on immunoSEQ multiplex PCR, and the TCRdb table lists in-frame clones only, not all of them. The sample contains around 130,000 clones, about 86% of which appear only once. Sequenced: PBMCs. All receptors come from a woman in her 40s in good health and CMV-seronegative.

The V and J genes are TRBV5-1 and TRBJ1-1; 12 bases line up with TRBD1. The germline V gene has CDR1 SGHRS and CDR2 YFSETQ. There are 15 residues in the CDR3. V was clipped by 3 bases and J by 3 bases; unmatched bases: 3. In DNA form, the CDR3 reads TGCGCCAGCAGCTGGGGACAGGGGGCGGACACTGAAGCTTTCTTT. It encodes CASSWGQGADTEAFF. The full variable domain, completed using reference TRBV5-1 and TRBJ1-1, is KAGVTQTPRYLIKTRGQQVTLSCSPISGHRSVSWYQQTPGQGLQFLFEYFSETQRNKGNFPGRFSGRQFSNSRSEMNVSTLELGDSALYLCASSWGQGADTEAFFGQGTRLTVV.

The chain is built from TRBV20-1 and TRBJ2-7; 7 bases fit TRBD2. This CDR3 comprises 10 residues. Germline V lookup: CDR1 DFQATT, CDR2 SNEGSKA (reference sequence). CDR3 nucleotides: TGCAGCGTGGGGGGGAGTCAGCAGTACTTC. This encodes CSVGGSQQYF.

The genes are TRBV7-2 and TRBJ2-1; 7 nucleotides line up with TRBD2. The CDR3 is 14 residues long. The ends lost 5 bases at V and 5 bases at J; junction bases unmatched: 6. Germline CDR1 SGHTA, CDR2 FQGNSA. In DNA, the CDR3 is TGTGCCAGCAGCCCTCTAGCGGTTAACAATGAGCAGTTCTTC. Translation: CASSPLAVNNEQFF.

The gene calls are TRBV19 and TRBJ2-1; TRBD1 aligns across 8 bases. Looked up from germline, CDR1 is LNHDA and CDR2 is SQIVND (reference sequence). After removal of 6 bases from V and 7 bases from J, the junction contained 14 bases not matched to a gene. This CDR3 contains 16 residues. The CDR3 bases are TGTGCCAGTAGCCCAACTGACAGGGGAGTTTTGAATGAGCAGTTCTTC. Translating it yields CASSPTDRGVLNEQFF.

Note on this clone: Other DNA sequences from this sample encode an identical CDR3 as well. V usage is TRBV19 and J usage is TRBJ1-1; D may be TRBD1 (5 bases). Germline CDR1 reads LNHDA; CDR2 reads SQIVND (reference sequence). CDR3 length: 13 residues. The ends were cut back, 3 bases at V and 3 bases at J, with 8 bases in the middle. In nucleotides, the CDR3 is TGTGCCAGTAGTATCAAAGGGGACACTGAAGCTTTCTTT. This codes for CASSIKGDTEAFF.

This rearrangement joins TRBV7-2 to TRBJ2-7; TRBD2 agrees at 15 bases. The germline gives CDR1 SGHTA, CDR2 FQGNSA. The CDR3 runs to 16 residues. Trimming removed 5 bases from V and 2 bases from J; junction bases left unmatched: 4. The CDR3 loop is CASSPGLAGGTYEQYF. CDR3 sequence (DNA): TGTGCCAGCAGCCCTGGACTAGCGGGAGGGACCTACGAGCAGTACTTC.

The rearrangement joins TRBV4-3 to TRBJ2-1, with 7 nucleotides matching TRBD2. V dropped 2 bases and J dropped 9; count of bases not matched to a gene: 16. This CDR3 is 17 amino acids long. In germline, CDR1 is LGHNA, CDR2 YSLEER. The DNA of the CDR3 is TGCGCCAGCAGCCAATCCTCTAGCGGCGGAATACAATTTGAGCAGTTCTTC. Protein: CASSQSSSGGIQFEQFF.

The chain has TRBV5-5 and TRBJ2-2; 8 bases align to TRBD2. Germline-derived CDR1 and CDR2 are SGHKS and YYEKEE (reference sequence). The CDR3 consists of 17 residues. J gave up 2 bases and V 4 bases, and 10 bases lay outside the gene matches. CDR3 bases: TGTGCCAGCAGCACGAGACTAAGCGGGGGTAACACCGGGGAGCTGTTTTTT. Its protein product is CASSTRLSGGNTGELFF.

As DNA, the CDR3 is TGTGCCAGCTCAGCCGGACAGGGGAAGGGCAATCAGCCCCAGCATTTT. Amino acid sequence: CASSAGQGKGNQPQHF. The chain joins TRBV18 to TRBJ1-5; 9 bases line up with TRBD1. The V gene end was trimmed by 5 bases and the J gene end by 2 bases; junction bases not matched to a gene: 7. The CDR3 loop spans 16 amino acids. In germline, CDR1 is KGHSH, CDR2 LQKENI.

Note on this clone: A read error may account for a junction end that differs from germline. The rearrangement uses TRBV13 and TRBJ1-2, with 7 bases identical to TRBD1. CDR3 length equals 14 residues. CDR1 and CDR2 (germline): PRHDT, FYEKMQ (reference sequence). The CDR3 is CASSSGTVSYGCTF. The CDR3 DNA follows: TGTGCCAGCAGCTCCGGGACAGTCTCTTATGGCTGCACCTTC.

This chain links TRBV6-1 with TRBJ1-2, with D perhaps TRBD1 (5 bases). V lost 1 base and J 2 bases, leaving 11 bases between the germline ends. This CDR3 has 15 residues. Germline V gene data show CDR1 as MNHNS and CDR2 as SASEGT. The CDR3 DNA follows: TGTGCCAGCAGTGAAGTGCGGGGGGTGAACTATGGCTACACCTTC. It is translated as CASSEVRGVNYGYTF.

The rearrangement joins TRBV10-3 to TRBJ1-1; 11 nucleotides match TRBD1. Germline V gene lookup returns CDR1 ENHRY and CDR2 SYGVKD. The J segment lost 1 base and the V segment lost 4 bases, leaving 2 bases of the junction unmatched. The CDR3 runs to 15 residues. CDR3 protein: CAISGDRGTNTEAFF. The CDR3 DNA follows: TGTGCCATCAGTGGGGACAGGGGGACGAACACTGAAGCTTTCTTT.

The chain couples TRBV7-3 to TRBJ1-1; D gene unclear. This CDR3 contains 13 residues. Germline assignment: CDR1 SGHTA and CDR2 FQGTGA. Deletions cut 0 bases from V and 11 bases from J, with 13 bases between. CDR3 bases: TGTGCCAGCAGCTTAACGGCAGGTGGTGGCGCTTTCTTT. This translates into CASSLTAGGGAFF.

V is TRBV9 and J is TRBJ1-2, with 7 bases matching TRBD1. CDR1 is SGDLS, CDR2 YYNGEE, per germline. This CDR3 is 14 amino acids long. V trimming: 3 bases; J trimming: 6 bases; junction bases outside the gene matches: 8. This CDR3 reads CASSGQTGSDGYTF. For the CDR3, the DNA is TGTGCCAGCAGCGGCCAGACAGGGAGCGATGGCTACACCTTC.

The chain couples TRBV2 to TRBJ1-2; TRBD1 matches 7 bases. Trimming cost V 9 bases and J 4 bases; bases outside gene matches: 14. The V gene's germline CDR1 is SNHLY and CDR2 FYNNEI. The CDR3 is made up of 15 amino acids. This chain's CDR3 is CASRPDRAPSYGYTF. CDR3 coding DNA: TGTGCCAGTAGACCTGACAGGGCCCCATCCTATGGCTACACCTTC.

The CDR3 DNA reads as TGTGCCAGCAGCTTGATCCCGGGACAGGGGTCCTACGAGCAGTACTTC. It specifies CASSLIPGQGSYEQYF. The chain combines TRBV7-8 with TRBJ2-7; 10 positions agree with TRBD1. The germline V gene has CDR1 SGHVS and CDR2 FQNEAQ. With 3 bases clipped from V and 1 base from J, the junction kept 6 bases outside the gene matches. This CDR3 has 16 amino acids.

V usage is TRBV7-2 and J usage is TRBJ2-3; TRBD2 is a possible D gene (7 bases). The CDR3 has 16 residues. CDR1 and CDR2 (germline): SGHTA, FQGNSA. V shed 6 bases and J shed 4 bases, with 20 bases lying between them. Here the CDR3 DNA reads TGTGCCAGCAGTTTTGGGGGCGGGAGAGCGGCAGATACGCAGTATTTT. Protein product: CASSFGGGRAADTQYF.

V gene TRBV5-8 combines with J gene TRBJ2-1, with 7 positions matching TRBD1. The trim removed 1 base at V and 6 bases at J, leaving 7 bases unmatched. Per germline, CDR1 SGHTS and CDR2 YDEGEE. The CDR3 runs 15 residues. The CDR3 loop reads CASSLLLGQTNEQFF. The DNA for the CDR3 is TGTGCCAGCAGCTTGTTGCTGGGACAGACCAATGAGCAGTTCTTC.

This rearrangement joins TRBV7-9 to TRBJ2-3; 11 nucleotides agree with TRBD2. V dropped 5 bases and J dropped 6; count of bases not matched to a gene: 16. CDR1 is SEHNR and CDR2 is FQNEAQ in the germline V gene (reference sequence). The CDR3 sequence is 18 residues long. CDR3 nucleotides: TGTGCCAGCAGCCACCCCACGGTCAGACTAGCGGGGTGGGATACGCAGTATTTT. Protein: CASSHPTVRLAGWDTQYF.

The table lists this clone with a count of one. The J gene is TRBJ1-2, the V gene TRBV5-1; tentative D call: TRBD1 (6 bases). With 7 bases removed from V and 4 bases from J, the gap between germline ends came to 14 bases. This CDR3 comprises 13 residues. Looked up from germline, CDR1 is SGHRS and CDR2 is YFSETQ. CDR3 bases: TGCGCCAGCCACCCGGGACACACCTATGGCTACACCTTC. It is translated as CASHPGHTYGYTF.

V is TRBV27 and J is TRBJ2-5; 14 bases are shared with TRBD2. The J call is doubtful: the DNA matches TRBJ2-7 better. This CDR3 contains 15 residues. Germline CDR1 reads MNHEY; CDR2 reads SMNVEV (reference sequence). The CDR3 spells CASSPGLAGAYEQYF. CDR3 nucleotides: TGTGCCAGCAGCCCGGGACTAGCGGGAGCCTACGAGCAGTACTTC.

The rearrangement uses TRBV2 and TRBJ1-2; 7 bases are shared with TRBD1. V was pared by 7 bases and J by 8 bases, with 16 bases of the junction left unmatched. Per germline, CDR1 SNHLY and CDR2 FYNNEI. The CDR3 is 15 amino acids. The CDR3 nucleotides are TGTGCCAGCACGAGGGGGCCTGGGGGACTTGGGGGCTACACCTTC. Encoded protein: CASTRGPGGLGGYTF.

The rearrangement uses TRBV14 and TRBJ2-7; no firm D call. This CDR3 contains 14 residues. Deletions cut 3 bases from V and 2 bases from J, with 11 bases between. Germline CDR1 SGHDN, CDR2 FVKESK. CDR3 coding DNA: TGTGCCAGCAGCCAGTCGACACCTCCCTACGAGCAGTACTTC. This sequence encodes CASSQSTPPYEQYF.

The table lists this clone with a few counts. The CDR3 region has the DNA TGTGCCATCAGCCGGGGACAGGGAAATCAGCCCCAGCATTTT. Its protein product is CAISRGQGNQPQHF. This sequence joins TRBV10-3 and TRBJ1-5; 9 nucleotides align to TRBD1. The CDR3 extends over 14 amino acids. The germline V gene has CDR1 ENHRY and CDR2 SYGVKD. J lost 4 bases, V lost 6 bases, and 4 bases had no gene match.

This clone turned up a few times. This chain joins TRBV7-9 and TRBJ2-7, with a possible D match to TRBD1 (6 bases). This CDR3 is built from 14 residues. Germline V CDR1 and CDR2: SEHNR, FQNEAQ (reference sequence). V was cut by 0 bases and J by 4 bases, with 10 bases left in between. Here the CDR3 DNA reads TGTGCCAGCAGCTTAGCTGGGACATCATACGAGCAGTACTTC. It translates to CASSLAGTSYEQYF.

J is TRBJ1-2 and V is TRBV29-1, with D perhaps TRBD1 (6 bases). Germline V CDR1 and CDR2: SQVTM, ANQGSEA. This CDR3 comprises 13 residues. With 4 bases removed from V and 1 base from J, the gap between germline ends came to 10 bases. The CDR3 reads CSVAGAYNYGYTF. CDR3 sequence (DNA): TGCAGCGTTGCAGGGGCCTATAACTATGGCTACACCTTC.

This clone was detected only a few times. The V gene is TRBV28, the J gene TRBJ1-2; 7 bases align to TRBD1. Germline V gene data show CDR1 as MDHEN and CDR2 as SYDVKM. The J segment lost 6 bases and the V segment lost 3 bases, leaving 10 bases of the junction unmatched. The length of the CDR3 is 15 residues. The CDR3 region is CASSFQGVMSHGYTF. The CDR3 nucleotides are TGTGCCAGCAGTTTCCAGGGGGTAATGAGTCATGGCTACACCTTC.

This chain uses TRBV21-1 with TRBJ2-1; the D call of TRBD1 is as the table states it, not checked on the DNA. TRBV21-1 is given as a pseudogene. There are 12 residues in the CDR3. The CDR3 DNA follows: TGTACCACCTGGACAGGGTGCCATGAGCAGTTCTTC. This encodes CTTWTGCHEQFF.

This clone occurred once. The chain employs TRBV7-8 and TRBJ2-1, with 7 bases lining up with TRBD1. The length of the CDR3 is 16 residues. CDR1 and CDR2 (germline): SGHVS, FQNEAQ. Trimming cost V 3 bases and J 4 bases; bases outside gene matches: 9. The CDR3 protein is CASSLEDRSYYNEQFF. The CDR3 DNA reads as TGTGCCAGCAGCTTGGAGGACAGGAGCTATTACAATGAGCAGTTCTTC.

The chain carries TRBV7-9 and TRBJ1-1; D is undetermined. V dropped 2 bases and J dropped 12 bases, with 13 bases sitting between them. The CDR3 contains 12 residues. CDR1 and CDR2 from the germline V gene are SEHNR and FQNEAQ (reference sequence). DNA for the CDR3: TGTGCCAGCAGCTTACCCCAGGTTCAGACTTTCTTT. Protein product: CASSLPQVQTFF.

This chain joins TRBV27 and TRBJ1-2; 10 nucleotides align to TRBD1. V lost 4 bases, J lost 8 bases, and 13 bases stayed unmatched. The CDR3 totals 16 residues. Germline assignment: CDR1 MNHEY and CDR2 SMNVEV (reference sequence). CDR3 sequence: CASSSQTGGIHQGYTF. The CDR3, as DNA: TGTGCCAGCAGTTCCCAGACAGGGGGCATTCATCAGGGCTACACCTTC.